This T cell receptor beta chain originates from a study of blood T cell repertoires in COVID-19. The germline CDR1 and CDR2 sequences are MDHEN and SYDVKM. This CDR3 spans 14 amino acids. V was cut by 2 bases and J by 2 bases, with 10 bases left in between. Repertoires were generated with immunoSEQ multiplex PCR, while TCRdb's copy carries only in-frame clones and drops some. The data show roughly 100,000 clones, 84% seen once. The specimen sequenced was peripheral blood. This clonotype originated in a human donor in a cohort sampled during active COVID-19. This chain links TRBV28 with TRBJ2-7; the D gene is possibly TRBD1 (5 bases). The CDR3: CASSLARAPYEQYF. In DNA form, the CDR3 reads TGTGCCAGCAGTTTAGCCAGGGCCCCCTACGAGCAGTACTTC. The full variable domain, its missing parts supplied by reference TRBV28 and TRBJ2-7, is DVKVTQSSRYLVKRTGEKVFLECVQDMDHENMFWYRQDPGLGLRLIYFSYDVKMKEKGDIPEGYSVSREKKERFSLILESASTNQTSMYLCASSLARAPYEQYFGPGTRLTVT.